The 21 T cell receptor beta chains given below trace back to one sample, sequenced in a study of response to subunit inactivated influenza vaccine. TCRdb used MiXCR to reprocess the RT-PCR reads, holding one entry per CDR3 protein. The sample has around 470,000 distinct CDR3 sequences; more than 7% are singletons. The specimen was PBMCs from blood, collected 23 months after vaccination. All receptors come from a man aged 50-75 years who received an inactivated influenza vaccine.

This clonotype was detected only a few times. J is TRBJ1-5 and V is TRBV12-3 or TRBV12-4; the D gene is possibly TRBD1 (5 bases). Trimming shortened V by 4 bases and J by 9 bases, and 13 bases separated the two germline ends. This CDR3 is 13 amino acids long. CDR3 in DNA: TGTGCCAGCAGTTGGGACGGGGAGCGGCCCCAGCATTTT. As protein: CASSWDGERPQHF.

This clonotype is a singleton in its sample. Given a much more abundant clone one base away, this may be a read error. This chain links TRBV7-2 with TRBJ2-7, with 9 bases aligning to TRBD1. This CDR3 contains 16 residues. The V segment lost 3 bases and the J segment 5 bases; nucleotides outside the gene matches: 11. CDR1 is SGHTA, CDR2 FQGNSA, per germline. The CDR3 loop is CASSFQLLDRGDEQYF. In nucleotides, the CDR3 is TGTGCCAGCAGCTTTCAGCTCCTGGACAGGGGTGACGAGCAGTACTTC.

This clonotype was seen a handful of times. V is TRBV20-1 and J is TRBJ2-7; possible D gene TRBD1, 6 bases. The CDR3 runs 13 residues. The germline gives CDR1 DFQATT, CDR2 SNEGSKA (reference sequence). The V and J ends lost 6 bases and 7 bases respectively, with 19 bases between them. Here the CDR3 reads CSARQVGDLEQYF. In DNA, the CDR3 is TGCAGTGCCCGACAGGTGGGGGATCTGGAGCAGTACTTC.

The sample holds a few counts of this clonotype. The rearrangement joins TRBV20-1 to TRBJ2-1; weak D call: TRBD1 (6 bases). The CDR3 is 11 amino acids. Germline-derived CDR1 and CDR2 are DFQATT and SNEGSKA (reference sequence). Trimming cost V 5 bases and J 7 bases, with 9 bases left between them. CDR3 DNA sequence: TGCAGTGCTCAACAGGGAAATGAGCAGTTCTTC. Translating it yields CSAQQGNEQFF.

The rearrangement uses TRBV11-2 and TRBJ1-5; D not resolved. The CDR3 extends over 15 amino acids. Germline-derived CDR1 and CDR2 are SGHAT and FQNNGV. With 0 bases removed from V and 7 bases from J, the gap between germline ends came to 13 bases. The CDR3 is CASSLDRAGDQPQHF. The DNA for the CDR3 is TGTGCCAGCAGCTTAGATAGGGCAGGTGACCAGCCCCAGCATTTT.

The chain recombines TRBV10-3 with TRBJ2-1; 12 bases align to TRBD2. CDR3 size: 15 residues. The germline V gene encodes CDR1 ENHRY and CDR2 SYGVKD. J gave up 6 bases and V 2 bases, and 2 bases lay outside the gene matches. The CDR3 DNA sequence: TGTGCCATCAGTGAGGGACTAGCGGGAAGCAATGAGCAGTTCTTC. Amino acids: CAISEGLAGSNEQFF.

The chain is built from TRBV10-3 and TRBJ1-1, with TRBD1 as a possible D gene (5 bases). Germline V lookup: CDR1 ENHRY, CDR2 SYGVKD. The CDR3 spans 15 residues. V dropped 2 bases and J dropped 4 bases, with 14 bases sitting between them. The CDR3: CAISEGAVNSTEAFF. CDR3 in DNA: TGTGCCATCAGTGAGGGGGCAGTGAACAGCACTGAAGCTTTCTTT.

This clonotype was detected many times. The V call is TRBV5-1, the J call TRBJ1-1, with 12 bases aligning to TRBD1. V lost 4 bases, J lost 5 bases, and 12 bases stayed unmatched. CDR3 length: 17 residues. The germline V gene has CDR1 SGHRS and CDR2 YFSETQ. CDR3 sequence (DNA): TGCGCCAGCAGCCAAGTCCCGGGACAGGGGGCGCGGACTGAAGCTTTCTTT. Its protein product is CASSQVPGQGARTEAFF.

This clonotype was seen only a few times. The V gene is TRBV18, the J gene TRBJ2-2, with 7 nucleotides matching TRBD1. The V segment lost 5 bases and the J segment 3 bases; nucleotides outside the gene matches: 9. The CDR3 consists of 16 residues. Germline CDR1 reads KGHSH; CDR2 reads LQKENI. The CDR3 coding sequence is TGTGCCAGCTCATTCCGGGACAGTGGCTACACCGGGGAGCTGTTTTTT. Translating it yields CASSFRDSGYTGELFF.

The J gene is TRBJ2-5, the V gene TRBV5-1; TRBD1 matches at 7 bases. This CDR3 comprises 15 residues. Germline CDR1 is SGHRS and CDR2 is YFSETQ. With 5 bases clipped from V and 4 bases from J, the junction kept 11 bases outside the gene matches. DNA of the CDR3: TGCGCCAGCAGTCCCGGTGACAGGGTGACAGAGACCCAGTACTTC. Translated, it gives CASSPGDRVTETQYF.

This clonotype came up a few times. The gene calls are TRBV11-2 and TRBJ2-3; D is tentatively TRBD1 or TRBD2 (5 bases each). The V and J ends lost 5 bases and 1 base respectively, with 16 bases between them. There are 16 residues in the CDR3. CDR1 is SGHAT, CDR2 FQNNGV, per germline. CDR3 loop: CASSLAGGDRTDTQYF. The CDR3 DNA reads TGTGCCAGCAGCCTAGCTGGTGGGGACCGCACAGATACGCAGTATTTT.

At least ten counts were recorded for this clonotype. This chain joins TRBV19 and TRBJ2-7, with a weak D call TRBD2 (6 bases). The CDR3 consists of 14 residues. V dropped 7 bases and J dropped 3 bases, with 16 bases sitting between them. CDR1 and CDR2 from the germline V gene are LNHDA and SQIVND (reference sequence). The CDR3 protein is CASTDGGANYEQYF. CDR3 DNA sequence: TGTGCCAGTACCGATGGCGGGGCCAACTACGAGCAGTACTTC.

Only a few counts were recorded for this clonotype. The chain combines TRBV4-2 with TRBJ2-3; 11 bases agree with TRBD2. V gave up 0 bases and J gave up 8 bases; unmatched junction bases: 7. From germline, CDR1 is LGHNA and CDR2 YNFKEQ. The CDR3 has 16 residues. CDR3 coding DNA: TGTGCCAGCAGCCAAGAATTAGCGGGGGGGCCAGCTACGCAGTATTTT. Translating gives CASSQELAGGPATQYF.

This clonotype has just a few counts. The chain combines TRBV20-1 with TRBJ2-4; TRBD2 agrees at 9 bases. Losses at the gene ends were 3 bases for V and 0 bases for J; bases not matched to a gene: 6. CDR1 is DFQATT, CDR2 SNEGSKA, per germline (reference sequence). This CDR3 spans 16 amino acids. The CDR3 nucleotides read TGCAGTGCTAGTGAGCTAGCGGGACTAGCCAAAAACATTCAGTACTTC. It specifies CSASELAGLAKNIQYF.

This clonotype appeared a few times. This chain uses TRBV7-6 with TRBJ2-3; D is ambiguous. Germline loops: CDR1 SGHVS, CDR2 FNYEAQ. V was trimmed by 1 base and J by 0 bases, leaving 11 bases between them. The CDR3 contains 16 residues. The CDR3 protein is CASSLVWAPSTDTQYF. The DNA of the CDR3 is TGTGCCAGCAGCTTAGTTTGGGCGCCCAGCACAGATACGCAGTATTTT.

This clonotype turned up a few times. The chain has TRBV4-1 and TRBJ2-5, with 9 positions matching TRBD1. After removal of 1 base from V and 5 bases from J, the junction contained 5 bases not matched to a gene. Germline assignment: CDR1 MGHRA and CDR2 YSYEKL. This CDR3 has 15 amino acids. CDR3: CASSQGTGGLETQYF. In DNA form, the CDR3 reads TGCGCCAGCAGCCAAGGAACAGGGGGCTTGGAGACCCAGTACTTC.

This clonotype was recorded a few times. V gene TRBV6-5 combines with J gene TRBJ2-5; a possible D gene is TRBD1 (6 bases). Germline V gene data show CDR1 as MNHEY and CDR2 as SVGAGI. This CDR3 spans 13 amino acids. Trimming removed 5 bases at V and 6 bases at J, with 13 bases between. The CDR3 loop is CASSIRQAKTQYF. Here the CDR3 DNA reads TGTGCCAGCAGTATTCGACAGGCCAAGACCCAGTACTTC.

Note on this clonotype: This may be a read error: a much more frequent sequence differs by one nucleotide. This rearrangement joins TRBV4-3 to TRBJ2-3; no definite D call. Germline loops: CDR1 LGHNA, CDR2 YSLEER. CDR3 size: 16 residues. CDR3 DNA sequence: TGCGCCAGCAGCCAAGATCGACCCACACCCACAAATACGCAGTATTTT. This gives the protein CASSQDRPTPTNTQYF.

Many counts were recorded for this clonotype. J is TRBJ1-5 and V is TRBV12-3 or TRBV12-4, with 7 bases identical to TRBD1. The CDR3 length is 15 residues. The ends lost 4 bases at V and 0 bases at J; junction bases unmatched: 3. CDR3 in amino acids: CASSSGGNSNQPQHF. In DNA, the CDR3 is TGTGCCAGCAGTTCAGGGGGAAATAGCAATCAGCCCCAGCATTTT.

The CDR3 DNA follows: TGCGCCAGCAGCCAGCAGCGGGGGGGCTTCGGGACCCAGTACTTC. It encodes CASSQQRGGFGTQYF. The V call is TRBV4-1, the J call TRBJ2-5; the match to TRBD2 covers 10 bases. The CDR3 spans 15 residues. The germline gives CDR1 MGHRA, CDR2 YSYEKL. V gave up 3 bases and J gave up 7 bases; unmatched junction bases: 8.

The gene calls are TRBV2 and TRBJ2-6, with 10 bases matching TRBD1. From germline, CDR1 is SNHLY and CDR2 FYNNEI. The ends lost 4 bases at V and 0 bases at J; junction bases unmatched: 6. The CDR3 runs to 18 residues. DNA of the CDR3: TGTGCCAGCAGTGGGGACAGGGGATCACACTCTGGGGCCAACGTCCTGACTTTC. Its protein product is CASSGDRGSHSGANVLTF.